The source of this TCR beta chain is a study of cytomegalovirus exposure and HLA in healthy donors. Study findings and constraints: Per a later analysis, HLA-associated TCR beta chains showed more clonal expansion than other, equally common TCR beta chains. Later analysis identified about 15,000 TCR beta sequences associated with HLA alleles, using a false discovery rate threshold of 0.05. The CMV antigen specificity of three CMV-associated chains was confirmed through in vitro analysis. Earlier analysis found most TCR beta V segments productive about 90% or about 30% of the time.

Regarding this clone: Its antigen remains unknown.

PCR used 60 Vbeta primers and 13 Jbeta primers. Data came from immunoSEQ multiplex PCR; TCRdb stores just in-frame clones and leaves some out. The repertoire holds 100,000 to 150,000 clones, with approximately 80% as singletons. Germline-derived CDR1 and CDR2 are SGHRS and YFSETQ. V was pared by 4 bases and J by 8 bases, with 13 bases between. This CDR3 is 14 amino acids long. This receptor was obtained from a woman in her thirties or forties in good health and CMV-seronegative. Sequenced material: PBMCs. The J gene is TRBJ1-6, the V gene TRBV5-1; D is uncertain. CDR3: CASSPNEGHSPLHF. The CDR3 DNA is TGCGCCAGCAGCCCTAACGAGGGTCATTCACCCCTCCACTTT.